Listed here are 12 T cell receptor beta chains from one sample, sequenced in a study of T-cell memory formation after mild COVID-19. MiXCR, run by TCRdb on the 5' RACE reads, gives a single entry per CDR3 protein. There are 350,000 to 450,000 distinct CDR3 sequences in the sample; around 20% occur only once, and roughly 8.4% lies in the top ten. Material: PBMCs or a T cell subset sorted from them (not recorded which). The receptor source for this set is an adult woman who had mild COVID-19 (a few samples of this study predate the infection). Cell type and time point are not known.

This sequence joins TRBV19 and TRBJ1-1, with D perhaps TRBD1 (5 bases). V was trimmed by 8 bases and J by 1 base, leaving 14 bases between them. Germline loops: CDR1 LNHDA, CDR2 SQIVND (reference sequence). The CDR3 length is 14 residues. In nucleotides, the CDR3 is TGTGCCAGTTTGAGGGGAGGGGCGAACACTGAAGCTTTCTTT. It yields the protein CASLRGGANTEAFF. The whole variable domain, remainder taken from reference TRBV19 and TRBJ1-1, is DGGITQSPKYLFRKEGQNVTLSCEQNLNHDAMYWYRQDPGQGLRLIYYSQIVNDFQKGDIAEGYSVSREKKESFPLTVTSAQKNPTAFYLCASLRGGANTEAFFGQGTRLTVV.

The CDR3 loop is CASGSQGNYGYTF. The CDR3, as DNA: TGCGCCAGCGGTTCTCAGGGGAACTATGGCTACACCTTC. The rearrangement links TRBV4-3 to TRBJ1-2; possibly TRBD1 for D (6 bases). CDR3 length: 13 residues. Germline CDR1 is LGHNA and CDR2 is YSLEER. Trimming took 8 bases from V and 2 from J, leaving 12 bases between them.

The V gene is TRBV9, the J gene TRBJ2-2; D gene unclear. This CDR3 contains 13 residues. The germline V and J ends were trimmed by 4 bases and 7 bases, with 11 bases remaining between them. Germline-derived CDR1 and CDR2 are SGDLS and YYNGEE. CDR3 DNA sequence: TGTGCCAGCAGCCCCGGGCTGGGCGGGGAGCTGTTTTTT. Amino acid sequence: CASSPGLGGELFF.

This clonotype was detected only a few times. This chain joins TRBV5-1 and TRBJ1-1; weak D call: TRBD1 (6 bases). The CDR3 sequence is 15 residues long. With 0 bases removed from V and 0 bases from J, the gap between germline ends came to 9 bases. From germline, CDR1 is SGHRS and CDR2 YFSETQ. The chain's CDR3 is CASSLAGAMNTEAFF. CDR3 DNA sequence: TGCGCCAGCAGCTTGGCGGGGGCGATGAACACTGAAGCTTTCTTT.

In DNA form, the CDR3 reads TGTGCCAGCTTCCCGGAGCCCTCCTCTGGGGCCAACGTCCTGACTTTC. The encoded protein is CASFPEPSSGANVLTF. The rearrangement uses TRBV3-1 and TRBJ2-6; D is uncertain. Between the trimmed V and J ends, which lost 8 bases and 0 bases, there was a span of 14 bases. The CDR3 runs 16 residues. The germline gives CDR1 LGHDT, CDR2 YNNKEL (reference sequence).

V and J are TRBV6-5 and TRBJ2-7; D tentatively fits TRBD1 or TRBD2 (5 bases each). This CDR3 region has 16 residues. CDR1 is MNHEY, CDR2 SVGAGI, per germline. The V end was cut by 4 bases, the J end by 2 bases, with 18 bases between. For the CDR3, the DNA is TGTGCCAGCAGTTGGCGAGGGGTGAGAGGAACCTACGAGCAGTACTTC. Translating gives CASSWRGVRGTYEQYF.

The table lists this clonotype with a few counts. V usage is TRBV11-2 and J usage is TRBJ2-3; 7 positions agree with TRBD2. J was trimmed by 6 bases and V by 1 base; bases with no gene match: 10. CDR1 and CDR2 from the germline V gene are SGHAT and FQNNGV. The CDR3 loop spans 16 amino acids. The CDR3 region has the DNA TGTGCCAGCAGCTTAGGGACTAGAACGGCGGGCGATACGCAGTATTTT. Its translation: CASSLGTRTAGDTQYF.

This clonotype was seen a handful of times. V usage is TRBV2 and J usage is TRBJ2-4; D possibly corresponds to TRBD1 (6 bases). V was clipped by 6 bases and J by 7 bases, with 10 bases between them. CDR1 SNHLY and CDR2 FYNNEI come from the germline V gene. There are 12 residues in the CDR3. DNA of the CDR3: TGTGCCAGCAGGGGGGCCCACAACATTCAGTACTTC. Its protein product is CASRGAHNIQYF. The entire variable domain, with the rest obtained from reference TRBV2 and TRBJ2-4, is as follows: EPEVTQTPSHQVTQMGQEVILRCVPISNHLYFYWYRQILGQKVEFLVSFYNNEISEKSEIFDDQFSVERPDGSNFTLKIRSTKLEDSAMYFCASRGAHNIQYFGAGTRLSVL.

V usage is TRBV5-1 and J usage is TRBJ1-1; 9 bases line up with TRBD1. Germline V gene data show CDR1 as SGHRS and CDR2 as YFSETQ. CDR3 size: 16 residues. The V and J ends lost 3 bases and 5 bases, in that order; junction bases with no gene match: 11. This chain's CDR3 is CASSSQVQGAGTEAFF. The CDR3 DNA reads as TGCGCCAGCAGCTCCCAAGTACAGGGGGCGGGAACTGAAGCTTTCTTT.

The chain employs TRBV7-8 and TRBJ2-3, with 10 bases aligning to TRBD2. V lost 3 bases, J lost 6 bases, and 6 bases stayed unmatched. Germline V gene sequence: CDR1 SGHVS, CDR2 FQNEAQ. The CDR3 contains 15 residues. The CDR3 here is CASSFGAAGGDTQYF. The CDR3 nucleotides read TGTGCCAGCAGCTTCGGGGCAGCGGGGGGGGATACGCAGTATTTT.

The count of this clonotype is one. The chain recombines TRBV27 with TRBJ1-2; D call uncertain. Trimming took 4 bases from V and 5 from J, leaving 11 bases between them. The CDR3 consists of 13 residues. Germline assignment: CDR1 MNHEY and CDR2 SMNVEV (reference sequence). The CDR3 sequence: CASSSATGYGYTF. DNA for the CDR3: TGTGCCAGCAGTTCTGCGACGGGGTATGGCTACACCTTC.

This clonotype was observed a handful of times. The chain recombines TRBV20-1 with TRBJ1-6, with a tentative D call TRBD1 (5 bases). Deletions cut 3 bases from V and 6 bases from J, with 12 bases between. CDR1 and CDR2 from the germline V gene are DFQATT and SNEGSKA (reference sequence). This CDR3 is built from 14 residues. DNA of the CDR3: TGCAGTGCTAGTCGACAGACCTTTAATTCACCCCTCCACTTT. Amino acids: CSASRQTFNSPLHF.